This record covers a single T cell receptor (beta chain). The sample holds many counts of this clonotype. The antigen it binds to is not known. Base quality data are lacking; no much larger clone is found one base away. This specimen comes from a study of response to subunit inactivated influenza vaccine (dated by TCRdb to 2017 to 2018). The study in broad terms: To follow how T cells responded to a trivalent subunit inactivated influenza vaccine, the researchers relied on deep quantitative profiling of the T cell receptor repertoire. Overall study results and their limits: It was suggested by the authors that each seasonal influenza vaccination may recruit only a limited number of new T cells.

Libraries came from RT-PCR. The instrument given in TCRdb is Illumina HiSeq 2500. TCRdb reprocessing: public reads trimmed at Q25 with fastp, clones called with MiXCR, in-frame beta chains kept. CDR3 protein duplicates are merged, each entry listing the most common genes and DNA. The sample data list around 580,000 distinct CDR3 sequences, and about an eighth of these were observed just once. The ten largest make up 10% of the sample. V loses 0 bases of germline sequence and J loses 0 bases, and the interval between the two ends is 8 bases. The CDR3 goes from the cysteine to the phenylalanine over 16 residues. The entry retains the CDR3 DNA only, 48 bases that are in frame from base 1. CDR1 LGHNA and CDR2 YNFKEQ are derived from the germline V gene.

The sequence came from a man aged 50 or older who received an inactivated influenza vaccine. Donor details come from another sample of the same person, matched by shared clones. Recombination connected TRBV4-2 to TRBJ2-2; the D gene assignment is ambiguous. Sample: PBMCs from blood, taken on the day of vaccination. The CDR3 reads as follows: CASSQEKGANTGELFF. The nucleotide sequence is given as TGTGCCAGCAGCCAAGAGAAGGGCGCGAACACCGGGGAGCTGTTTTTT.